Listed here are 26 T cell receptor beta chains from one sample, sequenced in a study of T cells in Graves' hyperthyroidism and ophthalmopathy (dated by TCRdb to about 2019). Libraries were built with multiplex PCR. The data were produced on an Illumina HiSeq 2000. The TCR beta CDR3 regions were amplified from the RNA transcripts. The first round of RT-PCR for the TCR CDR3 was performed with the HTBI primer set and the Qiagen OneStep RT-PCR kit. TCRdb passed the public sequencing reads through fastp at Q25 and MiXCR, retaining productive beta sequences. Each entry is one CDR3 protein sequence, shown with its most common DNA and genes. In all, the sample holds about 560,000 distinct CDR3 sequences, and around 17% of those were seen once. The ten biggest clones cover roughly 18% of the sample. Material: blood. The receptors derive from a woman aged 18-30 years with Graves' hyperthyroidism.

This clonotype has at least ten counts. The V and J genes are TRBV18 and TRBJ2-7, with 8 bases identical to TRBD1. The CDR3 totals 14 residues. The V and J ends lost 6 bases and 2 bases, in that order; junction bases with no gene match: 6. Germline CDR1 KGHSH, CDR2 LQKENI. The CDR3 sequence: CASSAPGQAYEQYF. The CDR3 DNA reads TGTGCCAGCTCCGCTCCGGGACAGGCCTACGAGCAGTACTTC. Full variable domain (remainder filled in from reference TRBV18 and TRBJ2-7): NAGVMQNPRHLVRRRGQEARLRCSPMKGHSHVYWYRQLPEEGLKFMVYLQKENIIDESGMPKERFSAEFPKEGPSILRIQQVVRGDSAAYFCASSAPGQAYEQYFGPGTRLTVT.

This chain joins TRBV3-1 and TRBJ1-4; D unclear. V dropped 1 base and J dropped 7 bases, with 13 bases sitting between them. Looked up from germline, CDR1 is LGHDT and CDR2 is YNNKEL (reference sequence). The CDR3 covers 15 residues. CDR3 protein: CASSQAPGSGEKLFF. CDR3 in DNA: TGTGCCAGCAGCCAAGCTCCGGGGTCCGGTGAAAAACTGTTTTTT.

In its sample, this clonotype was seen many times. The chain joins TRBV2 to TRBJ1-1; no firm D call. CDR1 and CDR2 (germline): SNHLY, FYNNEI. Trimming pared 9 bases from V and 3 bases from J, leaving 5 bases between. The CDR3 runs to 10 residues. This CDR3 is CARLDTEAFF. The CDR3 region has the DNA TGTGCCAGATTGGACACTGAAGCTTTCTTT. Full variable domain (missing parts from reference TRBV2 and TRBJ1-1): EPEVTQTPSHQVTQMGQEVILRCVPISNHLYFYWYRQILGQKVEFLVSFYNNEISEKSEIFDDQFSVERPDGSNFTLKIRSTKLEDSAMYFCARLDTEAFFGQGTRLTVV.

This clonotype showed up many times. The chain is built from TRBV20-1 and TRBJ2-7; D uncertain. V was trimmed by 1 base and J by 2 bases, leaving 12 bases between them. CDR1 DFQATT and CDR2 SNEGSKA come from the germline V gene (reference sequence). CDR3 size: 14 residues. For the CDR3, the DNA is TGCAGTGCTAGAGTTGATTTAGGCACCTACGAGCAGTACTTC. Its protein is CSARVDLGTYEQYF.

The chain is built from TRBV4-1 and TRBJ2-1, with TRBD2 identical over 7 bases. CDR3 length: 16 residues. Per germline, CDR1 MGHRA and CDR2 YSYEKL. V lost 2 bases and J lost 5; bases outside the gene matches: 9. The CDR3 is CASSQSSGYSHNEQFF. CDR3 bases: TGCGCCAGCAGCCAAAGTAGCGGGTATTCCCACAATGAGCAGTTCTTC.

This clonotype was observed many times. The gene calls are TRBV12-3 or TRBV12-4 and TRBJ2-5, with TRBD1 identical over 12 bases. V lost 6 bases to trimming and J lost 6 bases; unmatched junction nucleotides: 8. The CDR3 sequence is 15 residues long. Here the CDR3 DNA reads TGTGCCAGCAGCACCGGGACAGGGGGCTGGAAGACCCAGTACTTC. Its translation: CASSTGTGGWKTQYF.

This clonotype came up many times. This chain connects TRBV6-1 to TRBJ2-5, with 12 bases identical to TRBD2. Germline values: CDR1 MNHNS, CDR2 SASEGT. The CDR3 contains 17 residues. J was trimmed by 1 base and V by 6 bases; bases with no gene match: 9. In nucleotides, the CDR3 is TGTGCCAGCAGCAACAATAGACTAGCGGGGGCCCAAGAGACCCAGTACTTC. It is translated as CASSNNRLAGAQETQYF.

The V and J genes are TRBV5-1 and TRBJ2-1; D not certain. V gave up 0 bases and J gave up 11 bases, with 6 bases separating them. The CDR3 spans 11 residues. The V gene's germline CDR1 is SGHRS and CDR2 YFSETQ. CDR3 region: CASSLAGQQFF. CDR3 nucleotide sequence: TGCGCCAGCAGCTTGGCAGGCCAGCAGTTCTTC.

The V call is TRBV15, the J call TRBJ2-3; TRBD1 is a possible D gene (6 bases). The CDR3 extends over 17 amino acids. Germline CDR1 reads LNHNV; CDR2 reads YYDKDF (reference sequence). V lost 0 bases and J lost 2, with 15 bases in between. The CDR3 nucleotides read TGTGCCACCAGCAGAGATCCCACAGGGAGAGCCACAGATACGCAGTATTTT. It is translated as CATSRDPTGRATDTQYF.

In its sample, this clonotype was seen a few times. The J gene is TRBJ1-4, the V gene TRBV12-3 or TRBV12-4; D ambiguous. The CDR3 spans 12 residues. V gave up 6 bases and J gave up 8 bases, with 10 bases separating them. The CDR3 protein is CASSSPREKLFF. CDR3 nucleotide sequence: TGTGCCAGCAGCTCGCCACGGGAAAAACTGTTTTTT.

This clonotype was counted many times. The chain links TRBV12-3 or TRBV12-4 to TRBJ1-6; no clear D. The CDR3 is made up of 16 amino acids. V lost 3 bases, J lost 0 bases, and 9 bases lay in between. The CDR3 loop is CASSFQQSSYNSPLHF. The DNA of the CDR3 is TGTGCCAGCAGTTTCCAGCAGAGCTCCTATAATTCACCCCTCCACTTT.

This CDR3 reads CASSNAGTGYVETQYF. In DNA, the CDR3 is TGTGCCAGCAGTAATGCCGGGACAGGGTATGTAGAGACCCAGTACTTC. This chain joins TRBV5-4 and TRBJ2-5; 9 nucleotides align to TRBD1. Germline assignment: CDR1 SGHNT and CDR2 YYREEE (reference sequence). With 5 bases clipped from V and 4 bases from J, the junction kept 12 bases outside the gene matches. The CDR3 is made up of 16 amino acids.

V and J are TRBV10-3 and TRBJ2-1, with 12 positions matching TRBD2. The CDR3 totals 16 residues. The V gene's germline CDR1 is ENHRY and CDR2 SYGVKD. The V and J ends lost 6 bases and 8 bases, in that order; junction bases with no gene match: 11. The CDR3 is CAIRGALAGGVDEQFF. DNA for the CDR3: TGTGCCATCAGGGGAGCACTAGCGGGGGGCGTGGATGAGCAGTTCTTC.

This clonotype has at least ten counts. The rearrangement uses TRBV12-3 or TRBV12-4 and TRBJ2-3; 9 positions match TRBD1. The ends lost 3 bases at V and 4 bases at J; junction bases unmatched: 11. CDR3 length equals 17 residues. This chain's CDR3 is CASSFFPRDRASDTQYF. CDR3 DNA: TGTGCCAGCAGTTTCTTCCCCCGGGACAGGGCCTCAGATACGCAGTATTTT.

This chain connects TRBV19 to TRBJ1-5; tentatively, D is TRBD1 (5 bases). The length of the CDR3 is 15 residues. From germline, CDR1 is LNHDA and CDR2 SQIVND (reference sequence). V gave up 3 bases and J gave up 0 bases, with 9 bases separating them. CDR3 sequence (DNA): TGTGCCAGTAGTATGGGGGATTATAGCAATCAGCCCCAGCATTTT. Amino acids: CASSMGDYSNQPQHF.

This clonotype was detected ten times or more. V is TRBV12-3 or TRBV12-4 and J is TRBJ1-5, with D tentatively TRBD1 (5 bases). This CDR3 spans 16 amino acids. Deletions cut 6 bases from V and 2 bases from J, with 17 bases between. In DNA form, the CDR3 reads TGTGCCAGCAGCCCTACGGTGGGGGTAGGCAATCAGCCCCAGCATTTT. Its translation: CASSPTVGVGNQPQHF.

This clonotype occurred a few times. A much larger clone lies a single base off, so this may be a read error. The rearrangement joins TRBV7-9 to TRBJ2-1, with 9 bases aligning to TRBD2. Germline V gene sequence: CDR1 SEHNR, CDR2 FQNEAQ (reference sequence). There are 15 residues in the CDR3. V lost 1 base to trimming and J lost 3 bases; unmatched junction nucleotides: 1. For the CDR3, the DNA is TGTGCCAGCAGCTTAGGGACTAGCGACTACAATGAGCAGTTCTTC. It encodes CASSLGTSDYNEQFF.

This clonotype came up many times. The CDR3 DNA reads TGCAGCGCTACCACCAGGCAAGGCTTAGAGACCCAGTACTTC. Protein product: CSATTRQGLETQYF. This sequence joins TRBV29-1 and TRBJ2-5; D ambiguous. The CDR3 consists of 14 residues. Germline loops: CDR1 SQVTM, CDR2 ANQGSEA. V shed 7 bases and J shed 4 bases, with 19 bases lying between them.

This clonotype has a count of ten or more. The chain recombines TRBV10-3 with TRBJ2-1, with TRBD2 identical over 7 bases. The ends lost 2 bases at V and 2 bases at J; junction bases unmatched: 6. CDR3 length: 16 amino acids. CDR1 is ENHRY, CDR2 SYGVKD, per germline. The CDR3 DNA follows: TGTGCCATCAGTGAGGATCGTGCGGGAGCCTACAATGAGCAGTTCTTC. This translates into CAISEDRAGAYNEQFF.

V usage is TRBV5-6 and J usage is TRBJ2-2, with unresolved D. This CDR3 spans 14 amino acids. Germline lookup yields CDR1 SGHDT and CDR2 YYEEEE. Deletions cut 0 bases from V and 3 bases from J, with 6 bases between. The CDR3 DNA sequence: TGTGCCAGCAGCTTGGACAGTTACACCGGGGAGCTGTTTTTT. Protein sequence: CASSLDSYTGELFF.

The chain has TRBV7-2 and TRBJ1-1; 7 bases align to TRBD1. There are 15 residues in the CDR3. The J segment lost 5 bases and the V segment lost 5 bases, leaving 11 bases of the junction unmatched. Germline CDR1 SGHTA, CDR2 FQGNSA. The CDR3 is CASSRQGRIGTEAFF. For the CDR3, the DNA is TGTGCCAGCAGCCGACAGGGAAGAATTGGAACTGAAGCTTTCTTT.

This clonotype was counted ten times or more. The chain joins TRBV12-3 or TRBV12-4 to TRBJ2-1; maybe TRBD2 (5 bases). V shed 10 bases and J shed 6 bases, with 16 bases lying between them. This CDR3 has 13 amino acids. The CDR3 coding sequence is TGTGCCACACTTGGTCGCGGACTCAATGAGCAGTTCTTC. As protein: CATLGRGLNEQFF.

The CDR3 region is CSTDTLNTEAFF. Here the CDR3 DNA reads TGCAGCACCGACACATTAAACACTGAAGCTTTCTTT. The chain has TRBV29-1 and TRBJ1-1, with unresolved D. CDR1 is SQVTM and CDR2 is ANQGSEA in the germline V gene. V dropped 8 bases and J dropped 2 bases, with 12 bases sitting between them. The CDR3 loop spans 12 amino acids. The full variable domain, in which reference TRBV29-1 and TRBJ1-1 provide the parts outside the CDR3, is SAVISQKPSRDICQRGTSLTIQCQVDSQVTMMFWYRQQPGQSLTLIATANQGSEATYESGFVIDKFPISRPNLTFSTLTVSNMSPEDSSIYLCSTDTLNTEAFFGQGTRLTVV.

V and J are TRBV2 and TRBJ2-1; 9 bases fit TRBD1. The trim removed 7 bases at V and 4 bases at J, leaving 2 bases unmatched. There are 13 residues in the CDR3. Per the germline V gene, CDR1 is SNHLY and CDR2 is FYNNEI. The CDR3 nucleotides are TGTGCCAGCACACAGGGGGCGTACAATGAGCAGTTCTTC. Residues: CASTQGAYNEQFF.

This clonotype has at least ten counts. V gene TRBV3-1 combines with J gene TRBJ2-7, with D perhaps matching TRBD1 (6 bases). The V gene's germline CDR1 is LGHDT and CDR2 YNNKEL (reference sequence). The CDR3 is 14 residues long. Trimming removed 6 bases from V and 6 bases from J, with 18 bases in between. The DNA of the CDR3 is TGTGCCAGCAGACTCGGGACACCAGACGGCGAGCAGTACTTC. Translated, it gives CASRLGTPDGEQYF.

Comment on this clonotype: A much larger clone lies a single base off, so this may be a read error. The chain is built from TRBV20-1 and TRBJ2-7; D assignment may be TRBD1 or TRBD2 (5 bases each). This CDR3 is built from 14 residues. Germline V gene lookup returns CDR1 DFQATT and CDR2 SNEGSKA (reference sequence). Trimming took 0 bases from V and 6 from J, leaving 15 bases between them. The CDR3: CSARDRGRTPEQYF. CDR3 in DNA: TGCAGTGCTAGAGATAGGGGACGGACGCCCGAGCAGTACTTC.